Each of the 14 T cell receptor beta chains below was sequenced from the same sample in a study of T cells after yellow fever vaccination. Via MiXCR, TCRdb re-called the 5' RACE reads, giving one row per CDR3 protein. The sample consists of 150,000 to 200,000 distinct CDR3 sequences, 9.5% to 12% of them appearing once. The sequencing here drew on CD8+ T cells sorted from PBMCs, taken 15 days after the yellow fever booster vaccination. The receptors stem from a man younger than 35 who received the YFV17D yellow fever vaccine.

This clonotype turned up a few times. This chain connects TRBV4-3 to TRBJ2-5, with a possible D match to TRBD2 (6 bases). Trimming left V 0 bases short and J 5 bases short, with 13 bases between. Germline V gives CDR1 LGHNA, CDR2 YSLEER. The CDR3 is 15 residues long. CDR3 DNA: TGCGCCAGCAGCCAAGATTGGGGGGACGGGGAGACCCAGTACTTC. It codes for CASSQDWGDGETQYF.

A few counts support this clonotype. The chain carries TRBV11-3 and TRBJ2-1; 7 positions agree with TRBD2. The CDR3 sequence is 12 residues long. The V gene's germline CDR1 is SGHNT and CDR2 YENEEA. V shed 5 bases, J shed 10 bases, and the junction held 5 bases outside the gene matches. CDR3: CASSPGRLEQFF. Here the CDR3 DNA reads TGTGCCAGCAGCCCCGGGAGGTTGGAGCAGTTCTTC. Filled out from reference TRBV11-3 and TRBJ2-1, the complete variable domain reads EAGVVQSPRYKIIEKKQPVAFWCNPISGHNTLYWYLQNLGQGPELLIRYENEEAVDDSQLPKDRFSAERLKGVDSTLKIQPAELGDSAVYLCASSPGRLEQFFGPGTRLTVL.

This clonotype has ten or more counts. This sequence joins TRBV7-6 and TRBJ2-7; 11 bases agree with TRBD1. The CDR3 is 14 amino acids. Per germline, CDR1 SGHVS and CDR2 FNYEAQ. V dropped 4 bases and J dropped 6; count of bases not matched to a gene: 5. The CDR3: CASSWTGGSGEQYF. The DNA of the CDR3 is TGTGCCAGCAGCTGGACAGGGGGCTCTGGCGAGCAGTACTTC.

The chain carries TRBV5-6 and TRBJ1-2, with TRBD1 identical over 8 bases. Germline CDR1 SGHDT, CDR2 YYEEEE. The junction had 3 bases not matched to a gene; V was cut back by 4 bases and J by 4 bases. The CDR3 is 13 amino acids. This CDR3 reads CASSQDRAYGYTF. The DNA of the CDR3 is TGTGCCAGCAGCCAGGACAGGGCCTATGGCTACACCTTC.

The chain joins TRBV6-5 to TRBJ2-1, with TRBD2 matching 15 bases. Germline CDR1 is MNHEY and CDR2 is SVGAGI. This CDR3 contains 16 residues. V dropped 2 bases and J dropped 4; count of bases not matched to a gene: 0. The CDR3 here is CASSYGTSGGYNEQFF. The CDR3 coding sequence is TGTGCCAGCAGTTACGGGACTAGCGGGGGGTACAATGAGCAGTTCTTC.

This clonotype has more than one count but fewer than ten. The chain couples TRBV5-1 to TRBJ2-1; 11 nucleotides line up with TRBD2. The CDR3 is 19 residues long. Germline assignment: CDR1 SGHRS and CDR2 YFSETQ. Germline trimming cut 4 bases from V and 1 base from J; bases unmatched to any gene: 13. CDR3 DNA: TGCGCCAGCAGCGATGGGACTAGCGGCTTGGGGGGATCCTACAATGAGCAGTTCTTC. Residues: CASSDGTSGLGGSYNEQFF.

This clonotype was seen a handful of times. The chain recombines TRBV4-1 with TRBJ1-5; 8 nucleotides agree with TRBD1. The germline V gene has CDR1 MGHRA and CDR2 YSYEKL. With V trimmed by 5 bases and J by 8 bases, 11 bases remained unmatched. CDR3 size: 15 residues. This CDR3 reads CASSEIGQGQEPQHF. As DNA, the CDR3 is TGCGCCAGCAGCGAGATCGGACAGGGACAAGAGCCCCAGCATTTT.

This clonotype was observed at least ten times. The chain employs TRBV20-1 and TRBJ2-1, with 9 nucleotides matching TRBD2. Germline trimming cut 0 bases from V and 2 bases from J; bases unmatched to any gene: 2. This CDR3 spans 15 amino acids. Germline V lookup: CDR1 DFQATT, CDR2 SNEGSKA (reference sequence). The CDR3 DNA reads TGCAGTGCTAGAGATAGCGGGGGACCCTACAATGAGCAGTTCTTC. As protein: CSARDSGGPYNEQFF.

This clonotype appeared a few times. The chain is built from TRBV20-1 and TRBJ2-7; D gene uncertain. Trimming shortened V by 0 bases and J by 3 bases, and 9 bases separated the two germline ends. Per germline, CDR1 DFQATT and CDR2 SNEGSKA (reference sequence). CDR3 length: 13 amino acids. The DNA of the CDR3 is TGCAGTGCTAGAGAGGCTGGAGACTACGAGCAGTACGTC. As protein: CSAREAGDYEQYV.

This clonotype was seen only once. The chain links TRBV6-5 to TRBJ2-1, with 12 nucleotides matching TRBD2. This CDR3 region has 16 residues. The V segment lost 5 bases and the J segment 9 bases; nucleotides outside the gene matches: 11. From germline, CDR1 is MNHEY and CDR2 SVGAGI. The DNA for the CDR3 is TGTGCCAGCAGTCCTCTAGCGGGGGGGACGTACGGTGAGCAGTTCTTC. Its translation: CASSPLAGGTYGEQFF.

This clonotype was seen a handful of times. CDR3 nucleotides: TGCAGCGTTGAAGAGGGACAGGGGAAGGAAAATGAGCAGTTCTTC. It encodes CSVEEGQGKENEQFF. The chain employs TRBV29-1 and TRBJ2-1, with TRBD1 matching over 10 bases. The germline CDR1 and CDR2 sequences are SQVTM and ANQGSEA. J lost 7 bases, V lost 0 bases, and 6 bases had no gene match. This CDR3 comprises 15 residues.

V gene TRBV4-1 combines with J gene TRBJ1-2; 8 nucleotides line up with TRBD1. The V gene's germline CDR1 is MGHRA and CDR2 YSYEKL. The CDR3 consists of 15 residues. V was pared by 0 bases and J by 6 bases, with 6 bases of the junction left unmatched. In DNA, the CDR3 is TGCGCCAGCAGCCAAGAAAACAGGGGGAGGAATGGCTACACCTTC. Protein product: CASSQENRGRNGYTF.

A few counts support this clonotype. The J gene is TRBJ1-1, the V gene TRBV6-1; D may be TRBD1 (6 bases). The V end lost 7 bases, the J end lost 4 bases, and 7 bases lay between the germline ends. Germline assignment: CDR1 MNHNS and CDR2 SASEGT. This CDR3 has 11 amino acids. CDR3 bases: TGTGCCAGCATAGGGGGCACTGAAGCTTTCTTT. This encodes CASIGGTEAFF.

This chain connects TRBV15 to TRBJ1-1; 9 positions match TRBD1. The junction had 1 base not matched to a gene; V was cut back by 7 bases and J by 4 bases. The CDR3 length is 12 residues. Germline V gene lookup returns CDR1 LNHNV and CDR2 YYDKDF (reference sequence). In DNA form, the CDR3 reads TGTGCCACCAAGACAGGGGGCACTGAAGCTTTCTTT. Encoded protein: CATKTGGTEAFF.